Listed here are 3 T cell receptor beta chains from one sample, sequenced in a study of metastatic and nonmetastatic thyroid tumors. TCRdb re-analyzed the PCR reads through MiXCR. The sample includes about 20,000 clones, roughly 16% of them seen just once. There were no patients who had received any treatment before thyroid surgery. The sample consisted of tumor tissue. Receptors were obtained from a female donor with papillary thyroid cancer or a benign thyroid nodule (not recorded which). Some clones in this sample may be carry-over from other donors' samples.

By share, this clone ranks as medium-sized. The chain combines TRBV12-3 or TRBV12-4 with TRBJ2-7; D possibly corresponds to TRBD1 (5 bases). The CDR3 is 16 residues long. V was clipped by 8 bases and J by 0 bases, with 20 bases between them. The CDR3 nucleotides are TGTGCCAGCGGCCCCCGGCGGAACAGGATCTCCTACGAGCAGTACTTC. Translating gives CASGPRRNRISYEQYF.

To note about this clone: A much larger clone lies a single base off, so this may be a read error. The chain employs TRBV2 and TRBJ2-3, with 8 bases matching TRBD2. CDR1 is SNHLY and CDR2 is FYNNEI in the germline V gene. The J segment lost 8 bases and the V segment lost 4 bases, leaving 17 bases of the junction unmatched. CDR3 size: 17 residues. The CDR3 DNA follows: TGTGCCAGCAGTGGGGTCAAGGAGCGGGGGCGAGGGGGTACGCAGTATTTT. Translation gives CASSGVKERGRGGTQYF.

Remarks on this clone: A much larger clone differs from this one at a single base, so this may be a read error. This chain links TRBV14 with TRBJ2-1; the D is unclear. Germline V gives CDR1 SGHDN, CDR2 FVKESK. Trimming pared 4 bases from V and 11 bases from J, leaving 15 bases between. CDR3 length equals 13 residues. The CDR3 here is CASSPIKLDKQFF. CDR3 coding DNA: TGTGCCAGCAGCCCCATCAAGTTGGATAAGCAGTTCTTC.